This T cell receptor beta chain was sequenced for a study of blood T cells in healthy people across ages. Findings and limits, study-wide: Age showed a roughly linear inverse relationship with TCR beta diversity per million T cells.

Germline V CDR1 and CDR2: SGHTA, FQGNSA. V gave up 5 bases and J gave up 6 bases; unmatched junction bases: 10. This CDR3 is built from 14 residues. Together with a sample-barcoded 5' primer, a J-beta primer mix was included in a second PCR lasting about 7 to 11 cycles. Each CDR3 protein gets one entry after TCRdb re-called the 5' RACE reads with MiXCR. The sample carries 650,000 to 950,000 distinct CDR3 sequences, under 45% recorded once. This clonotype occurred a few times. Antigen specificity is unknown. The sequenced sample was blood. The V and J genes are TRBV7-2 and TRBJ2-7, with 7 bases matching TRBD2. This clonotype originated in a man in his 60s in good health. The CDR3 loop reads CASSPHTGGGEQYF. CDR3 sequence (DNA): TGTGCCAGCAGCCCACACACGGGGGGAGGCGAGCAGTACTTC.